Reported below is one TCR beta chain. In germline, CDR1 is SEHNR, CDR2 FQNEAQ (reference sequence). V was trimmed by 4 bases and J by 5 bases, leaving 17 bases between them. The CDR3 covers 16 residues. The authors' processing: Reference gene primer amplification gave nucleated cell count estimates. The data were produced by immunoSEQ multiplex PCR, yet TCRdb's version contains in-frame clones alone and is incomplete. Clone size and the V and J calls come from that table; the DNA yielded D and trimming. The data show around 250,000 clones, 84% seen once. These data come from a study of blood T cell repertoires in COVID-19. Study-wide context: Samples came from the United States, Italy and Spain, spanning acute and convalescent COVID-19. PBMCs, B-cell-depleted T cells, or T cells provided the cDNA or gDNA that made up the material.

Specimen: peripheral blood. The TCR sequence derives from a human donor in a cohort sampled during active COVID-19. V is TRBV7-9 and J is TRBJ2-2, with TRBD2 as a possible D gene (6 bases). The CDR3 bases are TGTGCCAGCAGCTCAACTCTCTGGGGGAGGACCGGGGAGCTGTTTTTT. It encodes CASSSTLWGRTGELFF.